This T cell receptor (beta chain) was retrieved from a study of T and B cells in COVID-19 patients. As for the study in general: Blood was sampled from COVID-19 patients who were either actively infected or recovered. General study findings and limits: Exclusive to the recovered cohort were approximately 2,300 TCR clusters, 30 to 40 of them with low generation probability. Patients with COVID-19 reportedly showed strongly skewed T cell receptor beta variable and joining gene usage.

As concerns this clonotype: Its antigen is unknown.

The junction had 8 bases not matched to a gene; V was cut back by 3 bases and J by 4 bases. This CDR3 is 16 amino acids long. Germline assignment: CDR1 KGHDR and CDR2 SFDVKD. Blood genomic DNA input for TRB amplification was roughly 230-550 ng. BIOMED2 TRB-A/B primer pools were used in multiplex TRB PCR. TCRdb re-called the multiplex PCR reads through MiXCR, storing one row per CDR3 protein. The sample yields 9,000 to 13,000 distinct CDR3 sequences, roughly a third seen once. The rearrangement uses TRBV24-1 and TRBJ2-1, with TRBD1 identical over 7 bases. The receptor comes from a human donor with active COVID-19. The sequencing input was blood. The CDR3 DNA sequence: TGTGCCACCAGTGATGCGACAGGGAAAAAATACAATGAGCAGTTCTTC. Protein sequence: CATSDATGKKYNEQFF.